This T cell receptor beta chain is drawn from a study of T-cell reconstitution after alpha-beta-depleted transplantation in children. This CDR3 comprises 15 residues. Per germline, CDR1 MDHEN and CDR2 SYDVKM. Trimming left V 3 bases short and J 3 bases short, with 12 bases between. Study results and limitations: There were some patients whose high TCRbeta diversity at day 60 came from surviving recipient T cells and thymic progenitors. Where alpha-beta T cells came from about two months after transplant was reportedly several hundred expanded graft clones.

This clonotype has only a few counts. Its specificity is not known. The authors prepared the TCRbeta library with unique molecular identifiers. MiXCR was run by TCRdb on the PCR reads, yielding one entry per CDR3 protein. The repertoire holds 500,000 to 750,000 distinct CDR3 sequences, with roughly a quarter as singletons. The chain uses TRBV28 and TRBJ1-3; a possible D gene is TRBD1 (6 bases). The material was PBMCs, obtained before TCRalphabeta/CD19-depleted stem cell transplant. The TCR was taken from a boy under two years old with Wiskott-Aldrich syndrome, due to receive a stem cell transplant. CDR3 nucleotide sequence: TGTGCCAGCAGTTTTCGGGGGGCGGTTGGAAACACCATATATTTT. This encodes CASSFRGAVGNTIYF.